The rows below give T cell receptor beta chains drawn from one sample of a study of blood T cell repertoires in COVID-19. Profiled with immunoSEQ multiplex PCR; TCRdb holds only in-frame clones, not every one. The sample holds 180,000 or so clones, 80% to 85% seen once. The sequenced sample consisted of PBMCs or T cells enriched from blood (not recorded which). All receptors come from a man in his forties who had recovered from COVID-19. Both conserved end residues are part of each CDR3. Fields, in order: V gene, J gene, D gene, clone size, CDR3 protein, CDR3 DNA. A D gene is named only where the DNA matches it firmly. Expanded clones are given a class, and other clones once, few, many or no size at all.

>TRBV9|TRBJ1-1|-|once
CASSVDWGGTEAFF
TGTGCCAGCAGCGTAGATTGGGGCGGAACTGAAGCTTTCTTT
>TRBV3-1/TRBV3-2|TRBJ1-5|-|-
CASSQAGGYQPQHF
TGTGCCAGCAGCCAAGCGGGGGGTTACCAGCCCCAGCATTTT
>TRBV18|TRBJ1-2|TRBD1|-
CASSPPNRGRNYGYTF
TGTGCCAGCTCACCACCCAACAGGGGGAGGAACTATGGCTACACCTTC
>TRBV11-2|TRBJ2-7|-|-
CASSLNREGNEQYF
TGTGCCAGCAGCCTAAACAGGGAGGGGAACGAGCAGTACTTC
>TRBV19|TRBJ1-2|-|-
CASSIQQFYGYTF
TGTGCCAGTAGTATACAACAGTTCTATGGCTACACCTTC
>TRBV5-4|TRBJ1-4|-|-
CASSSAAGVLNEKLFF
TGTGCCAGCAGCTCGGCGGCCGGGGTACTCAATGAAAAACTGTTTTTT
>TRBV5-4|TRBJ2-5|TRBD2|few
CASSSKRGPPETQYF
TGTGCCAGCAGTTCAAAGCGGGGCCCCCCAGAGACCCAGTACTTC
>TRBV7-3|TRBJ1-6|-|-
CASSFLPRDFNSPLHF
TGTGCCAGCAGCTTCCTCCCCCGGGACTTTAATTCACCCCTCCACTTT
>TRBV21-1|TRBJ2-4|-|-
CASSKDSSAKNIQYF
TGTGCCAGCAGCAAAGACAGTTCAGCCAAAAACATTCAGTACTTC
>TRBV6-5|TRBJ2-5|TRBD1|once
CASSLRGQGQETQYF
TGTGCCAGCAGTCTCCGGGGACAGGGGCAAGAGACCCAGTACTTC
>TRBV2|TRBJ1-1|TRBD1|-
CASSAGQGVGTEAFF
TGTGCCAGCAGCGCGGGACAGGGGGTTGGGACTGAAGCTTTCTTT
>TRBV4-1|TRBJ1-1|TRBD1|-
CASSREDRGTNTEAFF
TGCGCCAGCAGCCGGGAGGACAGGGGAACCAACACTGAAGCTTTCTTT
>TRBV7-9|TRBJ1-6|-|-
CASSLAATGNSPLHF
TGTGCCAGCAGCTTAGCCGCGACGGGTAATTCACCCCTCCACTTT
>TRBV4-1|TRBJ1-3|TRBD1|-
CASSLGQLISGNTIYF
TGCGCCAGCAGCCTGGGACAGCTAATCTCTGGAAACACCATATATTTT
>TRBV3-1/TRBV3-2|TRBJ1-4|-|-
CASRIGEKLFF
TGTGCCAGCAGGATTGGCGAAAAACTGTTTTTT
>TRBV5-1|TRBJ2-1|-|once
CASSQLAGTLNEQFF
TGCGCCAGCAGCCAACTTGCCGGGACTCTCAATGAGCAGTTCTTC
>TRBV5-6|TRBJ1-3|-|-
CASSLAYSGNTIYF
TGTGCCAGCAGCTTGGCGTACTCTGGAAACACCATATATTTT
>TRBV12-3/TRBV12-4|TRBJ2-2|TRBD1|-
CASSQGVTGELFF
TGTGCCAGCAGCCAGGGGGTTACCGGGGAGCTGTTTTTT
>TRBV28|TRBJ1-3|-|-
CASSSLGYQNTIYF
TGTGCCAGCAGTTCCCTGGGCTATCAGAACACCATATATTTT
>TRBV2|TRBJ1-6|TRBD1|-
CATRDRGNNSPLHF
TGTGCCACCAGGGACAGGGGCAATAATTCACCCCTCCACTTT
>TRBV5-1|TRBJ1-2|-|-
CASSLPSGGNYGYTF
TGCGCCAGCAGCTTACCCTCCGGAGGAAACTATGGCTACACCTTC
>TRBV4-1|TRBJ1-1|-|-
CASSQASVANTEAFF
TGCGCCAGCAGCCAAGCCTCCGTGGCGAACACTGAAGCTTTCTTT
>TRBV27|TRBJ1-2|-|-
CASSLSNRVYGYTF
TGTGCCAGCAGTTTATCGAACAGGGTTTATGGCTACACCTTC
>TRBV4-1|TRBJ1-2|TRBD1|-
CASSQGSGTGLYGYTF
TGCGCCAGCAGCCAAGGGTCCGGGACAGGGTTATATGGCTACACCTTC
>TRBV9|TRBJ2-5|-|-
CASSTSGGVQETQYF
TGTGCCAGCAGCACCTCAGGAGGAGTACAAGAGACCCAGTACTTC
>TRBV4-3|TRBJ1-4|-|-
CASSQDSPPGANEKLFF
TGCGCCAGCAGCCAAGATTCTCCCCCAGGCGCTAATGAAAAACTGTTTTTT
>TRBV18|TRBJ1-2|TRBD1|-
CASSGQANYGYTF
TGTGCCAGCTCAGGACAGGCGAACTATGGCTACACCTTC
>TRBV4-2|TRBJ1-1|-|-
CASSLLGARKGAEAFF
TGTGCCAGCAGCCTCCTAGGGGCGAGGAAGGGGGCTGAAGCTTTCTTT
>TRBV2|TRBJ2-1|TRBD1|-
CASRQGSSYNEQFF
TGTGCCAGCCGACAGGGGAGCTCCTACAATGAGCAGTTCTTC
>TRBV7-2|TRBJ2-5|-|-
CASSSGETQYF
TGTGCCAGCAGCTCAGGAGAGACCCAGTACTTC
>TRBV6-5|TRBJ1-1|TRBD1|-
CASRGTGNTEAFF
TGTGCCAGCAGAGGGACAGGGAACACTGAAGCTTTCTTT
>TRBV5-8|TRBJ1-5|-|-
CASSRPLNRDNNQPQHF
TGTGCCAGCAGCCGGCCCTTAAACCGGGACAACAATCAGCCCCAGCATTTT
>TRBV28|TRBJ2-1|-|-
CASTEGQTNEQFF
TGTGCCAGCACCGAGGGACAAACCAATGAGCAGTTCTTC
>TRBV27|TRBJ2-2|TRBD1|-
CASSLSGTGKVGQAGELFF
TGTGCCAGCAGTTTATCCGGGACAGGGAAGGTGGGTCAGGCCGGGGAGCTGTTTTTT
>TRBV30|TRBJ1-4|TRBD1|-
CAWSDRGLEKLFF
TGTGCCTGGAGCGACAGGGGACTGGAAAAACTGTTTTTT
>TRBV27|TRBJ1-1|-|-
CASSFYPIWRNEGEAFF
TGTGCCAGCAGTTTCTATCCGATTTGGAGGAATGAGGGTGAAGCTTTCTTT
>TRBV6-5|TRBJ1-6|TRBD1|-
CASSYDRVAIPLHF
TGTGCCAGCAGCTACGACAGGGTGGCGATACCCCTCCACTTT
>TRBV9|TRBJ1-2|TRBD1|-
CASSVDRGGNYGYTF
TGTGCCAGCAGCGTAGACAGGGGGGGTAACTATGGCTACACCTTC
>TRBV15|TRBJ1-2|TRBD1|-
CATSSELPGQTYGYTF
TGTGCCACCAGCAGTGAACTGCCGGGACAGACCTATGGCTACACCTTC
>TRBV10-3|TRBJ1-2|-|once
CAISVSAEYGYTF
TGTGCCATCAGTGTGTCGGCAGAATATGGCTACACCTTC
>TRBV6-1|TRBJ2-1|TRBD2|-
CASSEATGTRGGEQFF
TGTGCCAGCAGTGAAGCCACCGGGACTAGAGGTGGTGAGCAGTTCTTC
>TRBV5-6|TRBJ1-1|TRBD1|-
CASSRTGAWENTEAFF
TGTGCCAGCAGTCGGACAGGGGCTTGGGAAAACACTGAAGCTTTCTTT
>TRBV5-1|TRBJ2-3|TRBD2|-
CASSRGTIGGDTQYF
TGCGCCAGCAGCCGGGGGACTATCGGCGGAGATACGCAGTATTTT
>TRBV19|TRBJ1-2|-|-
CASSTGSDSPGGYTF
TGTGCCAGTAGTACTGGATCGGACAGCCCGGGTGGCTACACCTTC
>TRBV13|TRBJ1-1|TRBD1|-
CASSWGQEWLGTEAFF
TGTGCCAGCAGCTGGGGACAGGAGTGGCTCGGGACTGAAGCTTTCTTT
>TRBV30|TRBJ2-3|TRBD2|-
CAWSVLRGAFTDTQYF
TGTGCCTGGAGTGTACTGCGGGGGGCCTTTACAGATACGCAGTATTTT
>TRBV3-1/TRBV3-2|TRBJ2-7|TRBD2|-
CASSLTAGGGEQYF
TGTGCCAGCAGCCTTACAGCGGGGGGAGGAGAGCAGTACTTC
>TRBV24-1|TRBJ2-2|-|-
CATSDDRLGGAGTGELFF
TGTGCCACCAGTGACGACAGGCTAGGAGGCGCTGGGACCGGGGAGCTGTTTTTT
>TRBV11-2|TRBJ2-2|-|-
CASSSKGLFNTGELFF
TGTGCCAGCAGTTCAAAGGGACTTTTCAACACCGGGGAGCTGTTTTTT
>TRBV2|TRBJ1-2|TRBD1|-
CASRDRTGVRGGYTF
TGTGCCAGCAGAGATAGGACAGGGGTACGAGGGGGCTACACCTTC
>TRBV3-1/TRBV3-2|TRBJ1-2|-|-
CATSTGARLNNYGYTF
TGTGCGACCAGTACAGGAGCTCGACTTAATAACTATGGCTACACCTTC
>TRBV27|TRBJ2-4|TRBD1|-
CASSLEHRGPQNIQYF
TGTGCCAGCAGTTTAGAGCACAGGGGGCCGCAAAACATTCAGTACTTC
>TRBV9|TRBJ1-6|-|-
CASSPDSNSPLHF
TGTGCCAGCAGCCCAGACAGTAATTCACCCCTCCACTTT
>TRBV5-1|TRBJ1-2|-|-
CASRPGTNYGYTF
TGCGCCAGCAGACCAGGGACTAACTATGGCTACACCTTC
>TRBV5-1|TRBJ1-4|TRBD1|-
CASSLGQGSSGEKLFF
TGCGCCAGCAGCTTGGGACAGGGCTCATCGGGAGAAAAACTGTTTTTT
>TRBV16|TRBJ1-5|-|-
CASSQTGSHNQPQHF
TGTGCCAGCAGCCAAACAGGGAGCCACAATCAGCCCCAGCATTTT
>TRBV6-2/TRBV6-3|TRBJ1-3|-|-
CASSYGADSGNTIYF
TGTGCCAGCAGTTACGGGGCGGACTCTGGAAACACCATATATTTT
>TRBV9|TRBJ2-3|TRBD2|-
CASSVAWTREMGTQYF
TGTGCCAGCAGCGTAGCTTGGACTAGGGAAATGGGTACGCAGTATTTT
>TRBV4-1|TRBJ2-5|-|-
CASSHGLTEQETQYF
TGCGCCAGCAGCCACGGATTGACAGAACAAGAGACCCAGTACTTC
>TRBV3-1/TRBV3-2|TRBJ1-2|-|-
CASSQDGSGGYTF
TGTGCCAGCAGCCAAGATGGTTCGGGTGGCTACACCTTC